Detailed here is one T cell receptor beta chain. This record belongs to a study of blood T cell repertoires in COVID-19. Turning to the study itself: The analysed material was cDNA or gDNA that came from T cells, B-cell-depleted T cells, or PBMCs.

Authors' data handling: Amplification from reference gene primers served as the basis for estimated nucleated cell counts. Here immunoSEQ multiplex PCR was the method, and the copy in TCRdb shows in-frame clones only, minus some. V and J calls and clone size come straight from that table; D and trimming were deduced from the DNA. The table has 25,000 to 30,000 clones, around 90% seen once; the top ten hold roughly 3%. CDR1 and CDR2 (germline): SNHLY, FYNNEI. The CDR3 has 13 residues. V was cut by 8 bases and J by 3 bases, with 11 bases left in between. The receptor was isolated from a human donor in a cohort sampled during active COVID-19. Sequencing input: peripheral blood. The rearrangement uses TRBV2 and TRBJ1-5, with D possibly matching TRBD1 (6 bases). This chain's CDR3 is CASRGQSNQPQHF. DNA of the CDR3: TGTGCCAGCCGGGGACAATCCAATCAGCCCCAGCATTTT.